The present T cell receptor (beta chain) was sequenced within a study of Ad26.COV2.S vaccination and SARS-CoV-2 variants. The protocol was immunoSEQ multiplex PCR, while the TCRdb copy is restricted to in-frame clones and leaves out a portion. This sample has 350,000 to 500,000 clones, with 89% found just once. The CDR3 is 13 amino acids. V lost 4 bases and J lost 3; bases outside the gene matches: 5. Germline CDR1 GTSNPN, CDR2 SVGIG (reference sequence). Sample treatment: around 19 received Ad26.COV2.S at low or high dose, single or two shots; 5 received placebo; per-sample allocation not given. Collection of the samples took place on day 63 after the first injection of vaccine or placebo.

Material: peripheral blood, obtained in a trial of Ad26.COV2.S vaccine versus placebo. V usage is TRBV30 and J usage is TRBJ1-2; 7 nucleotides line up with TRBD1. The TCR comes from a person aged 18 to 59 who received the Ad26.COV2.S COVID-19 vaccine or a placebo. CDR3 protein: CAWTYRGDYGYTF. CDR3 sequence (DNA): TGTGCCTGGACGTACAGGGGAGACTATGGCTACACCTTC.